The 29 T cell receptor beta chains in this list originate from one sample, sequenced in a study of OX40 agonist ivuxolimab in advanced cancers. Library preparation used the immunoSEQ multiplex PCR assay. Imported from immuneACCESS, the table was reduced by TCRdb to in-frame sequences with V and J called. These copies leave out some clones; in studies compared against another copy, an unresolved V gene accounts for under half, and the cause of the remainder is not known. The sample table records 75,000 to 90,000 clones; around 85% of these occur just once. Of the sample, around 2.3% is held by the ten largest clones. Sequencing used CD4+ or CD8+ T cells sorted from blood, obtained in a trial of the OX40 agonist ivuxolimab. These receptor sequences come from an adult with an advanced solid tumor such as melanoma, head and neck, liver or kidney cancer.

The rearrangement uses TRBV10-1 and TRBJ2-7; TRBD2 matches at 8 bases. V lost 2 bases and J lost 2; bases outside the gene matches: 8. Per the germline V gene, CDR1 is WNHNN and CDR2 is SYGVQD (reference sequence). The CDR3 spans 16 residues. The CDR3 sequence: CASSEKKRGQTYEQYF. The CDR3 DNA is TGCGCCAGCAGTGAGAAAAAGCGGGGGCAAACCTACGAGCAGTACTTC.

This chain uses TRBV5-6 with TRBJ1-5, with 8 nucleotides matching TRBD1. J lost 7 bases, V lost 3 bases, and 6 bases had no gene match. This CDR3 has 14 amino acids. CDR1 and CDR2 (germline): SGHDT, YYEEEE. CDR3 nucleotide sequence: TGTGCCAGCAGCTCGACAGGGGTTGAACAGCCCCAGCATTTT. Translated, it gives CASSSTGVEQPQHF.

The V and J genes are TRBV4-3 and TRBJ1-1; D remains unclear. This CDR3 has 15 amino acids. With 0 bases removed from V and 4 bases from J, the gap between germline ends came to 12 bases. Looked up from germline, CDR1 is LGHNA and CDR2 is YSLEER. This CDR3 reads CASSQEASRGTEAFF. In nucleotides, the CDR3 is TGCGCCAGCAGCCAAGAAGCGAGCCGGGGCACTGAAGCTTTCTTT.

The table lists this clone with a count of one. This chain uses TRBV7-6 with TRBJ2-3, with 10 bases aligning to TRBD2. Losses at the gene ends were 5 bases for V and 1 base for J; bases not matched to a gene: 6. Germline V lookup: CDR1 SGHVS, CDR2 FNYEAQ. The CDR3 contains 16 residues. This CDR3 reads CASSPTGTSGTDTQYF. The CDR3, as DNA: TGTGCCAGCAGCCCGACCGGGACTAGCGGCACAGATACGCAGTATTTT.

The genes are TRBV2 and TRBJ1-1; TRBD1 matches at 7 bases. This CDR3 is built from 14 residues. V shed 8 bases and J 6 bases; nucleotides not matched to a gene: 12. From germline, CDR1 is SNHLY and CDR2 FYNNEI. The CDR3, as DNA: TGTGCCAGCGGTAAGGGACAGTTATTCCCTGAAGCTTTCTTT. This translates into CASGKGQLFPEAFF. Full variable domain (rest looked up from reference TRBV2 and TRBJ1-1): EPEVTQTPSHQVTQMGQEVILRCVPISNHLYFYWYRQILGQKVEFLVSFYNNEISEKSEIFDDQFSVERPDGSNFTLKIRSTKLEDSAMYFCASGKGQLFPEAFFGQGTRLTVV.

The rearrangement uses TRBV18 and TRBJ1-1; a weak D match, TRBD1 (5 bases). This CDR3 is 14 amino acids long. V gave up 3 bases and J gave up 1 base, with 9 bases separating them. The V gene's germline CDR1 is KGHSH and CDR2 LQKENI. CDR3 in amino acids: CASSPYRTNTEAFF. In nucleotides, the CDR3 is TGTGCCAGCTCACCGTACAGGACGAACACTGAAGCTTTCTTT.

The J gene is TRBJ1-3, the V gene TRBV11-2; 8 bases are shared with TRBD1. CDR3 length equals 17 residues. With 3 bases clipped from V and 3 bases from J, the junction kept 10 bases outside the gene matches. The germline V gene has CDR1 SGHAT and CDR2 FQNNGV. This CDR3 reads CASSFGLVQGVGNTIYF. The CDR3, as DNA: TGTGCCAGCAGCTTCGGCTTGGTACAGGGGGTTGGAAACACCATATATTTT.

This rearrangement joins TRBV5-6 to TRBJ1-4; D remains unclear. Germline CDR1 and CDR2: SGHDT and YYEEEE. Trimming took 4 bases from V and 8 from J, leaving 18 bases between them. The CDR3 sequence is 15 residues long. CDR3 in DNA: TGTGCCAGCAGCGCGACGGCATCTAGTCACGAAAAACTGTTTTTT. Residues: CASSATASSHEKLFF.

V is TRBV6-1 and J is TRBJ2-6, with D maybe TRBD2 (5 bases). Germline values: CDR1 MNHNS, CDR2 SASEGT. This CDR3 is 14 amino acids long. DNA for the CDR3: TGTGCTTCACGGTGGGAGCCTGGGGCCAACGTCCTGACTTTC. The encoded protein is CASRWEPGANVLTF.

Here the CDR3 reads CASSLFGEQPQHF. The CDR3 DNA sequence: TGTGCCAGCAGTTTATTTGGAGAGCAGCCCCAGCATTTT. The chain is built from TRBV27 and TRBJ1-5; D not certain. Trimming removed 1 base from V and 7 bases from J, with 8 bases in between. The CDR3 runs 13 residues. Per the germline V gene, CDR1 is MNHEY and CDR2 is SMNVEV (reference sequence).

This sequence joins TRBV5-1 and TRBJ1-5; 7 nucleotides align to TRBD1. V shed 4 bases, J shed 5 bases, and the junction held 9 bases outside the gene matches. Germline CDR1 reads SGHRS; CDR2 reads YFSETQ. This CDR3 has 15 amino acids. The DNA for the CDR3 is TGCGCCAGCAGCCTTGAGGGGGCGCCCTATCAGCCCCAGCATTTT. Translation gives CASSLEGAPYQPQHF.

The J gene is TRBJ2-3, the V gene TRBV11-3; D remains ambiguous. Germline-derived CDR1 and CDR2 are SGHNT and YENEEA. The CDR3 covers 13 residues. Trimming removed 1 base at V and 2 bases at J, with 4 bases between. CDR3 sequence reads: CASSLGVTDTQYF. The CDR3 DNA reads TGTGCCAGCAGCTTAGGAGTCACAGATACGCAGTATTTT.

The V call is TRBV19, the J call TRBJ1-6; TRBD1 aligns across 10 bases. There are 16 residues in the CDR3. CDR1 and CDR2 from the germline V gene are LNHDA and SQIVND (reference sequence). V shed 4 bases and J 7 bases; nucleotides not matched to a gene: 7. This CDR3 reads CASSRRQGARNSPLHF. CDR3 sequence (DNA): TGTGCCAGTAGTAGGAGACAGGGGGCACGGAATTCACCCCTCCACTTT.

This clone has a single count. The J gene is TRBJ1-4, the V gene TRBV28, with a weak D call TRBD1 (6 bases). The V gene lost 5 bases and the J gene lost 3 bases, with 10 bases spanning the gap. The germline V gene has CDR1 MDHEN and CDR2 SYDVKM. The CDR3 loop spans 14 amino acids. This chain's CDR3 is CASSTQGANEKLFF. The CDR3 bases are TGTGCCAGCAGTACACAGGGCGCTAATGAAAAACTGTTTTTT.

To note about this clone: The sample holds other DNA sequences that translate to the same CDR3. V is TRBV30 and J is TRBJ1-2; weak D call: TRBD1 (6 bases). V shed 0 bases and J shed 4 bases, with 6 bases lying between them. The CDR3 covers 12 residues. CDR1 is GTSNPN and CDR2 is SVGIG in the germline V gene (reference sequence). The CDR3 nucleotides are TGTGCCTGGAGTGTAGGGGGCTATGGCTACACCTTC. Encoded protein: CAWSVGGYGYTF.

In nucleotides, the CDR3 is TGTGCCAGCAGCAGGGACGGAAAGGACTACGAGCAGTACTTC. This codes for CASSRDGKDYEQYF. This chain connects TRBV7-2 to TRBJ2-7; D is perhaps TRBD1 or TRBD2 (5 bases each). The CDR3 is 14 residues long. Trimming removed 5 bases at V and 3 bases at J, with 14 bases between. Germline V gene sequence: CDR1 SGHTA, CDR2 FQGNSA.

The V and J genes are TRBV20-1 and TRBJ1-1; D perhaps matches TRBD1 (5 bases). The V end was cut by 5 bases, the J end by 7 bases, with 11 bases between. This CDR3 is built from 11 residues. Germline V CDR1 and CDR2: DFQATT, SNEGSKA (reference sequence). The CDR3 region has the DNA TGCAGTGCTGACCGGGACGTTGAAGCTTTCTTT. Its protein product is CSADRDVEAFF.

V is TRBV6-1 and J is TRBJ2-2; D ambiguous. This CDR3 contains 12 residues. Trimming took 2 bases from V and 6 from J, leaving 4 bases between them. Germline CDR1 is MNHNS and CDR2 is SASEGT. This CDR3 reads CASSEPPGELFF. The CDR3 bases are TGTGCCAGCAGTGAACCCCCCGGGGAGCTGTTTTTT.

The V gene is TRBV4-1, the J gene TRBJ1-2, with 8 bases identical to TRBD1. Germline assignment: CDR1 MGHRA and CDR2 YSYEKL. V trimming: 2 bases; J trimming: 6 bases; junction bases outside the gene matches: 8. The CDR3 runs to 15 residues. In DNA, the CDR3 is TGCGCCAGCAGCCAAATCGCGGACAGGGCGAATGGCTACACCTTC. Residues: CASSQIADRANGYTF.

The chain employs TRBV10-3 and TRBJ1-4; TRBD1 matches 8 bases. Germline V gene sequence: CDR1 ENHRY, CDR2 SYGVKD. V gave up 6 bases and J gave up 12 bases; unmatched junction bases: 12. The CDR3 loop spans 14 amino acids. The CDR3 sequence: CAISRDRRLGELFF. CDR3 in DNA: TGTGCCATCAGCCGGGACAGGCGATTAGGAGAACTGTTTTTT.

This sequence joins TRBV29-1 and TRBJ1-4; 7 bases line up with TRBD1. The CDR3 runs 15 residues. V was pared by 1 base and J by 7 bases, with 9 bases of the junction left unmatched. Germline V gene sequence: CDR1 SQVTM, CDR2 ANQGSEA. CDR3 residues: CSVEGGGGRVEKLFF. CDR3 sequence (DNA): TGCAGCGTTGAAGGTGGAGGGGGCCGGGTTGAAAAACTGTTTTTT.

The chain joins TRBV18 to TRBJ1-2; D is unresolved. The CDR3 runs 14 residues. Germline loops: CDR1 KGHSH, CDR2 LQKENI. V lost 4 bases to trimming and J lost 0 bases, with 9 bases between them. CDR3 coding DNA: TGTGCCAGCTCACTGACACCGACTAACTATGGCTACACCTTC. Protein product: CASSLTPTNYGYTF.

The chain joins TRBV28 to TRBJ2-7; no clear D gene. This CDR3 is built from 15 residues. V was cut by 7 bases and J by 0 bases, with 16 bases left in between. Germline loops: CDR1 MDHEN, CDR2 SYDVKM. DNA for the CDR3: TGTGCCAGCACCGTCGGGCAGGAGAGCTCCTACGAGCAGTACTTC. Its protein is CASTVGQESSYEQYF.

This chain uses TRBV5-4 with TRBJ2-4; 7 bases line up with TRBD1. V dropped 0 bases and J dropped 3; count of bases not matched to a gene: 9. The CDR3 runs 17 residues. Per the germline V gene, CDR1 is SGHNT and CDR2 is YYREEE (reference sequence). CDR3 region: CASSLGQGRGDKNIQYF. The CDR3 DNA follows: TGTGCCAGCAGCTTGGGACAGGGAAGAGGGGACAAAAACATTCAGTACTTC. The entire variable domain, with the rest obtained from reference TRBV5-4 and TRBJ2-4, is as follows: ETGVTQSPTHLIKTRGQQVTLRCSSQSGHNTVSWYQQALGQGPQFIFQYYREEENGRGNFPPRFSGLQFPNYSSELNVNALELDDSALYLCASSLGQGRGDKNIQYFGAGTRLSVL.

The rearrangement joins TRBV5-1 to TRBJ2-1; D could derive from TRBD1 or TRBD2 (6 bases each). This CDR3 contains 15 residues. Germline V CDR1 and CDR2: SGHRS, YFSETQ. Trimming shortened V by 0 bases and J by 9 bases, and 16 bases separated the two germline ends. This chain's CDR3 is CASSLERGDQGEQFF. DNA for the CDR3: TGCGCCAGCAGCTTGGAAAGGGGGGATCAGGGTGAGCAGTTCTTC.

The chain couples TRBV20-1 to TRBJ2-5, with 7 bases identical to TRBD2. The last part of the DNA fits TRBJ2-7 better; the J call may be wrong. This CDR3 comprises 11 residues. The germline CDR1 and CDR2 sequences are DFQATT and SNEGSKA (reference sequence). The CDR3 DNA follows: TGCAGTGGAGGGGAGGGGTACGAGCAGTACTTC. It translates to CSGGEGYEQYF.

CDR3 loop: CASRSITSGEQYF. The CDR3 nucleotides are TGTGCCAGTAGGTCCATAACCTCGGGGGAGCAGTACTTC. The genes are TRBV19 and TRBJ2-7; D is possibly TRBD2 (5 bases). This CDR3 contains 13 residues. Germline CDR1 LNHDA, CDR2 SQIVND (reference sequence). V lost 6 bases to trimming and J lost 7 bases, with 16 bases between them.

The chain uses TRBV19 and TRBJ1-5; TRBD1 matches 8 bases. The CDR3 runs 17 residues. CDR1 is LNHDA and CDR2 is SQIVND in the germline V gene (reference sequence). V shed 6 bases and J 2 bases; nucleotides not matched to a gene: 12. CDR3 loop: CASRLEAGGGGNQPQHF. CDR3 in DNA: TGTGCCAGTAGACTAGAGGCAGGGGGCGGGGGCAATCAGCCCCAGCATTTT.

V gene TRBV5-4 combines with J gene TRBJ1-2; TRBD1 might be the D (6 bases). CDR1 is SGHNT, CDR2 YYREEE, per germline (reference sequence). The CDR3 loop spans 14 amino acids. Trimming stripped 4 bases from V and 0 bases from J, with 10 bases between. The CDR3 DNA is TGTGCCAGCAGCAAGGACAGAACTAACTATGGCTACACCTTC. Protein sequence: CASSKDRTNYGYTF.